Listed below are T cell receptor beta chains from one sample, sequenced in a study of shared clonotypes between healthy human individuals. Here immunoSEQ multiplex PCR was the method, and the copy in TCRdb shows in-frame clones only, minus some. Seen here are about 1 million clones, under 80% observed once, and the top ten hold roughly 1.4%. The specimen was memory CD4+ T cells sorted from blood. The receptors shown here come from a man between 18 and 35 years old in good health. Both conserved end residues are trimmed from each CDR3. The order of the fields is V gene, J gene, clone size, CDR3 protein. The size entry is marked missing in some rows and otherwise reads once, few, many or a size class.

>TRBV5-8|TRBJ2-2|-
ASSLRGLDTGELF
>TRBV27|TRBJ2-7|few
ASSRLAGLYEQY
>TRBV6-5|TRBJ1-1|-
ASSYLGRDTEAF
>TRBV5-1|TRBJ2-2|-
ASSLRAGRTGELF
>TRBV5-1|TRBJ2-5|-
ASSPTGLAGGQKTQY
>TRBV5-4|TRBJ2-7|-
ASSLVGAGGNYEQY
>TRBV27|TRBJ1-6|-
ASSSQGSSPLH
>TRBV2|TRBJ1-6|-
ASREGGSPLH
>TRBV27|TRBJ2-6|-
ASSYRTSGANVLT
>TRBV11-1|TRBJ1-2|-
ASSKDGLYGYT
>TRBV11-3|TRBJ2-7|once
ASSNNLYEQY
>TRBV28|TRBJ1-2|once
ASSSEGYT
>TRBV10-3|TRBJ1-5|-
AISEGGRGDGSQH
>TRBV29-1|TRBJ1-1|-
SVPRALGYSSEAF
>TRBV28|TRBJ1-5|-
ASSLPGYNQPQH
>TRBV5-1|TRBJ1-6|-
ASRPGQANSPLH